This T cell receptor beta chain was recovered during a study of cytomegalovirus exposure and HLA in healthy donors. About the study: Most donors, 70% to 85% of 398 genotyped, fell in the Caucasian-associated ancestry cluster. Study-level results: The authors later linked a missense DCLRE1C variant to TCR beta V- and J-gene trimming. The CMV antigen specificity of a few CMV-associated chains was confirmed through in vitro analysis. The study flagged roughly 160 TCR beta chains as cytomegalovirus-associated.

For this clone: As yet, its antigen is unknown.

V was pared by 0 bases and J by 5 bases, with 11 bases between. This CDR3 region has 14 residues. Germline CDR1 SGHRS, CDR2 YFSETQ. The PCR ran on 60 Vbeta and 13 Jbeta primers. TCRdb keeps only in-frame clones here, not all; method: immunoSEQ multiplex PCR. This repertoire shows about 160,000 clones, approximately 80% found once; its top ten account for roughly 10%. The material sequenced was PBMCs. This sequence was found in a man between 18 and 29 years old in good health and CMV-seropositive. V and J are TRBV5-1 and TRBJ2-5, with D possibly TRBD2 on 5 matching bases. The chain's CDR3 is CASSLATGGETQYF. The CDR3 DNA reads TGCGCCAGCAGCTTGGCGACGGGCGGGGAGACCCAGTACTTC. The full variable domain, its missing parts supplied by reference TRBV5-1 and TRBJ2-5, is KAGVTQTPRYLIKTRGQQVTLSCSPISGHRSVSWYQQTPGQGLQFLFEYFSETQRNKGNFPGRFSGRQFSNSRSEMNVSTLELGDSALYLCASSLATGGETQYFGPGTRLLVL.